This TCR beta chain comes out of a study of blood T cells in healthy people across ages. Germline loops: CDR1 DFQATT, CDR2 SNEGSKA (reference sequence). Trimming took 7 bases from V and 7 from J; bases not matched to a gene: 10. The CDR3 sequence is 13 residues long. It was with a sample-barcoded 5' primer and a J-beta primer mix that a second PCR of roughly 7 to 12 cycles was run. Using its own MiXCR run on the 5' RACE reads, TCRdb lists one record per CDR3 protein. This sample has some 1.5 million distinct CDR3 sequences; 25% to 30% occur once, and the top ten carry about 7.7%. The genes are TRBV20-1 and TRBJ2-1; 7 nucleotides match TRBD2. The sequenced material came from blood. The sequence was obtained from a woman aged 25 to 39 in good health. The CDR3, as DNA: TGCAGTGTCATGAGCCGGCGGGGGAATGAGCAGTTCTTC. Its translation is CSVMSRRGNEQFF.